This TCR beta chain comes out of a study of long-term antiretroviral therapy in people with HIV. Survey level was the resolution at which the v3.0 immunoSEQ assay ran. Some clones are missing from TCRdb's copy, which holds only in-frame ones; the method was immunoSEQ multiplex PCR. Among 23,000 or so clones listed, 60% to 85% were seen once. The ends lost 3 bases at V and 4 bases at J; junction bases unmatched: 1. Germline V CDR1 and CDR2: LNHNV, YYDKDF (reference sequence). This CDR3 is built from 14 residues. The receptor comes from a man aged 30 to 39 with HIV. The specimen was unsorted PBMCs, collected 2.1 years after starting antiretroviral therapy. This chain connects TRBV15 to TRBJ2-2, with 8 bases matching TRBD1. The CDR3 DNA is TGTGCCACCAGCAGGGACAGGGCCACCGGGGAGCTGTTTTTT. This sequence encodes CATSRDRATGELFF.